This is a list of T cell receptor beta chains from one sample in a study of a mutant IDH1 vaccine in newly diagnosed glioma. Sequenced by immunoSEQ multiplex PCR; TCRdb stores in-frame clones only, minus some. Of about 68,000 clones listed, less than 85% are singletons. This specimen consisted of PBMCs, obtained from a glioma patient treated with radiotherapy, temozolomide or both. The source of these receptors is a man aged 50 to 60 with glioma. CDR3s include the opening cysteine and the closing phenylalanine or tryptophan. D genes are given only for firm matches. Clone size is not always given. Where it is, it says once, few, many or a class for expanded clones.

d_call clone_size j_call v_call cdr3_nt cdr3_aa
NA NA TRBJ2-7 TRBV6-5 TGTGCCAGCAGTTCCTGGGGCTCCTACGAGCAGTACTTC CASSSWGSYEQYF
TRBD1 NA TRBJ2-3 TRBV6-5 TGTGCCAGCAGTTACTCGGGACAGGGTCGCACAGATACGCAGTATTTT CASSYSGQGRTDTQYF
TRBD1 NA TRBJ2-5 TRBV5-6 TGTGCCAGCAGCCCACCGGGACAGTGGGGGGAGACCCAGTACTTC CASSPPGQWGETQYF
TRBD1 NA TRBJ1-4 TRBV19 TGTGCCAGTACCGACCGGGACAGCCTAAATGAAAAACTGTTTTTT CASTDRDSLNEKLFF
TRBD1 few TRBJ1-1 TRBV7-3 TGTGCCAGCAGCTTGACAGGGGGCACTGAAGCTTTCTTT CASSLTGGTEAFF
NA NA TRBJ2-7 TRBV5-1 TGCGCCAGCAGCTCCGGGACACAGTCCTACGAGCAGTACTTC CASSSGTQSYEQYF
NA NA TRBJ1-1 TRBV4-2 TGTGCCAGCGGGGGGTCAGGGGCGTTTAACACTGAAGCTTTCTTT CASGGSGAFNTEAFF
NA NA TRBJ1-1 TRBV27 TGTGCCAGCAGGAAGGGGTGGGAAGCTTTCTTT CASRKGWEAFF
TRBD1 NA TRBJ2-3 TRBV7-9 TGTGCCAGCAGCGGGTCAACAGGGGCCACAGATACGCAGTATTTT CASSGSTGATDTQYF
NA NA TRBJ1-5 TRBV2 TGTGCCAGCAGGACGGGTGATCAGCCCCAGCATTTT CASRTGDQPQHF
NA NA TRBJ2-7 TRBV27 TGTGCCAGCAGTTTGGCCGGGGGCCACTACGAGCAGTACTTC CASSLAGGHYEQYF
NA NA TRBJ2-2 TRBV19 TGTGCCAGTAGTACGGGACAAGCGAACACCGGGGAGCTGTTTTTT CASSTGQANTGELFF
NA few TRBJ2-5 TRBV7-9 TGTGCCAGCAGCCCCTACGAAGAGACCCAGTACTTC CASSPYEETQYF
NA NA TRBJ2-3 TRBV6-1 TGTGCCAGCAGTGAATCAATAGATACGCAGTATTTT CASSESIDTQYF
TRBD1 once TRBJ2-3 TRBV5-1 TGCGCCAGCAAAGGGCAGGGGGCAAGCACAGATACGCAGTATTTT CASKGQGASTDTQYF
TRBD2 NA TRBJ2-1 TRBV30 TGTGCCTGGAGTGTAATAGCGGGTTTCAATGAGCAGTTCTTC CAWSVIAGFNEQFF
NA few TRBJ2-6 TRBV2 TGTGCCAGCAGTGCTAACAGGGAAGGGTCAGGGGCCAACGTCCTGACTTTC CASSANREGSGANVLTF
NA NA TRBJ1-5 TRBV6-5 TGTGCCAGCAGTCCCGAGTCGGGGCCCCAGCATTTT CASSPESGPQHF
TRBD1 once TRBJ1-1 TRBV4-1 TGCGCCAGCAGCCCCCAGGGGGCTGCCACTGAAGCTTTCTTT CASSPQGAATEAFF
NA NA TRBJ1-1 TRBV30 TGTGCCTGGAGTGTAAATAAGGGAAAAGCTTTCTTT CAWSVNKGKAFF
NA NA TRBJ2-7 TRBV15 TGTGCCACCAGCGGGTTGGGGTCGGGGCAGTACTTC CATSGLGSGQYF
TRBD1 NA TRBJ2-7 TRBV7-9 TGTGCCAGCAGCTTCCGACAGGGGGAGGGTCTAGTTCTCTACGAGCAGTACTTC CASSFRQGEGLVLYEQYF
TRBD1 few TRBJ1-2 TRBV9 TGTGCCAGCAGCCCATGGGACAGGGGAGGCTACACCTTC CASSPWDRGGYTF
NA NA TRBJ2-7 TRBV28 TGTGCCAGCAGATCGACCCCTTACGAGCAGTACTTC CASRSTPYEQYF
TRBD1 NA TRBJ2-7 TRBV29-1 TGCAGCGTTTTGACAGGGCGTAGCTACGAGCAGTACTTC CSVLTGRSYEQYF
TRBD2 NA TRBJ2-1 TRBV18 TGTGCCAGCTCACCCGGAACGGGGGGCTACAATGAGCAGTTCTTC CASSPGTGGYNEQFF
NA NA TRBJ2-2 TRBV19 TGTGCCAGTAGTATAACACGGGCAGGGGGGTACACCGGGGAGCTGTTTTTT CASSITRAGGYTGELFF
TRBD1 NA TRBJ1-1 TRBV29-1 TGCAGCGCCTCAGGGGGCGAGTACACTGAAGCTTTCTTT CSASGGEYTEAFF
NA NA TRBJ2-5 TRBV5-1 TGCGCCAGCAGAAGGGGTGAGACCCAGTACTTC CASRRGETQYF
NA few TRBJ1-2 TRBV29-1 TGCAGTATTAGACAGCTAGATGGCTACACCTTC CSIRQLDGYTF
TRBD1 many TRBJ2-3 TRBV15 TGTGCCACCAGCAGGCGACAGGGGGTAACAGATACGCAGTATTTT CATSRRQGVTDTQYF
NA NA TRBJ1-2 TRBV4-1 TGCGCCAGCAGCCCCGAACAGGGTCGCGCTGGCTACACCTTC CASSPEQGRAGYTF
TRBD1 few TRBJ2-2 TRBV4-1 TGCGCCAGCAGCCAAGTACGTCAAGGGGGCGCGAACACCGGGGAGCTGTTTTTT CASSQVRQGGANTGELFF
NA few TRBJ2-3 TRBV29-1 TGCAGCGTTGAGAGGGGAAGCACAGATACGCAGTATTTT CSVERGSTDTQYF
NA NA TRBJ2-7 TRBV6-5 TGTGCCAGCAGAAAACGCCGGGCGGAAACCTACGAGCAGTACTTC CASRKRRAETYEQYF
NA NA TRBJ1-1 TRBV15 TGTGCCACCAGCAGAGGAGATTTGAACACTGAAGCTTTCTTT CATSRGDLNTEAFF
TRBD1 NA TRBJ1-5 TRBV19 TGTGCCAGTAAAACACAGGGGAATCAGCCCCAGCATTTT CASKTQGNQPQHF
NA few TRBJ2-1 TRBV19 TGTGCCAGTAGTATAGGGGACGCCCACAATGAGCAGTTCTTC CASSIGDAHNEQFF
NA NA TRBJ1-6 TRBV6-5 TGTGCCAGCAGACTGAACAGGGCCGGGGATTCACCCCTCCACTTT CASRLNRAGDSPLHF
NA NA TRBJ2-1 TRBV6-1 TGTGCCAGCAGTGAAGCGGCTAATGAGCAGTTCTTC CASSEAANEQFF
NA few TRBJ1-1 TRBV10-3 TGTGCCATCAGAGCGTCTGGGGAAGCTTTCTTT CAIRASGEAFF